Following are 32 T cell receptor beta chains from one sample sequenced in a study of glioma-infiltrating T cells. The iRepertoire nested amplicon-rescue multiplex PCR amplified TCR alpha and beta CDR3s from RNA. Each CDR3 protein is one row after TCRdb ran MiXCR on the multiplex PCR reads. The data hold some 150,000 distinct CDR3 sequences, with approximately 39% observed a single time. The sample consisted of glioma tissue, nonneoplastic brain tissue, or PBMCs (not recorded which). These receptors came from a human donor with low-grade glioma or glioblastoma, undergoing nonglioma brain surgery, or in good health (not recorded which).

This clonotype was picked up one time. The chain is built from TRBV12-3 or TRBV12-4 and TRBJ1-1; TRBD1 might be the D (5 bases). CDR3 length equals 15 residues. The V end was cut by 6 bases, the J end by 1 base, with 15 bases between. The CDR3 here is CASRAYGQGNTEAFF. CDR3 DNA sequence: TGTGCCAGCAGGGCATATGGGCAGGGGAACACTGAAGCTTTCTTT.

The V gene is TRBV6-1, the J gene TRBJ2-7, with D maybe TRBD1 (7 bases). This CDR3 region has 13 residues. Trimming removed 6 bases from V and 4 bases from J, with 13 bases in between. Germline CDR1 and CDR2: MNHNS and SASEGT. CDR3 in amino acids: CASRSTGRYEQYF. CDR3 nucleotide sequence: TGTGCCAGCAGGTCGACAGGGAGGTACGAGCAGTACTTC.

This clonotype showed up just a few times. This chain joins TRBV20-1 and TRBJ2-3, with D tentatively TRBD2 (5 bases). The CDR3 runs 16 residues. V gave up 0 bases and J gave up 1 base, with 14 bases separating them. CDR1 and CDR2 from the germline V gene are DFQATT and SNEGSKA (reference sequence). The CDR3 bases are TGCAGTGCTAGAGATCTAGGCGGAGCGGGCACAGATACGCAGTATTTT. This sequence encodes CSARDLGGAGTDTQYF.

V and J are TRBV20-1 and TRBJ2-3; TRBD2 matches 7 bases. The germline V gene has CDR1 DFQATT and CDR2 SNEGSKA (reference sequence). The junction had 6 bases not matched to a gene; V was cut back by 4 bases and J by 2 bases. The CDR3 is made up of 14 amino acids. CDR3 residues: CSAIGRGFTDTQYF. The CDR3, as DNA: TGCAGTGCTATAGGGCGGGGGTTCACAGATACGCAGTATTTT.

The gene calls are TRBV7-2 and TRBJ2-1; a possible D gene is TRBD1 (6 bases). The J call is doubtful: the DNA matches TRBJ2-7 better. Per germline, CDR1 SGHTA and CDR2 FQGNSA. The CDR3 covers 14 residues. In DNA form, the CDR3 reads TGTGCCAGCAGCTTCCAAGGACAGAACTACGAGCAGTACTTC. Amino acid sequence: CASSFQGQNYEQYF.

The table lists this clonotype with a few counts. The V gene is TRBV6-1, the J gene TRBJ1-1; D is undetermined. CDR3 length: 14 residues. With 10 bases removed from V and 5 bases from J, the gap between germline ends came to 20 bases. CDR1 is MNHNS, CDR2 SASEGT, per germline. Here the CDR3 reads CAIELGTIGTEAFF. CDR3 DNA: TGTGCCATCGAACTGGGCACAATAGGGACTGAAGCTTTCTTT.

This clonotype was recorded only once. One end of the junction fails to match germline, which may point to a read error. The rearrangement links TRBV19 to TRBJ1-1; 9 positions match TRBD1. The CDR3 sequence is 14 residues long. Per germline, CDR1 LNHDA and CDR2 SQIVND (reference sequence). The CDR3 DNA reads as TGTGCCAGTAGAGAAACAGGGGGCTTCACTGAAGCTTTCTTC. Protein product: CASRETGGFTEAFF.

The chain carries TRBV28 and TRBJ2-5, with 9 bases lining up with TRBD1. The DNA end lines up better with TRBJ2-1; the J call may be wrong. CDR3 length equals 14 residues. CDR1 MDHEN and CDR2 SYDVKM come from the germline V gene. This CDR3 is CASSRDRVVSEQFF. The CDR3 DNA is TGTGCCAGCAGTCGGGACAGGGTAGTAAGTGAGCAGTTCTTC.

The chain couples TRBV30 to TRBJ2-3; the D is unclear. The CDR3 is made up of 11 amino acids. Germline V gene lookup returns CDR1 GTSNPN and CDR2 SVGIG (reference sequence). V dropped 0 bases and J dropped 5 bases, with 3 bases sitting between them. This chain's CDR3 is CAWSVKDTQYF. In DNA, the CDR3 is TGTGCCTGGAGTGTAAAAGATACGCAGTATTTT. Filled out from reference TRBV30 and TRBJ2-3, the complete variable domain reads SQTIHQWPATLVQPVGSPLSLECTVEGTSNPNLYWYRQAAGRGLQLLFYSVGIGQISSEVPQNLSASRPQDRQFILSSKKLLLSDSGFYLCAWSVKDTQYFGPGTRLTVL.

At least ten counts were recorded for this clonotype. The genes are TRBV27 and TRBJ1-6; D is unclear. The CDR3 spans 15 residues. Germline CDR1 and CDR2: MNHEY and SMNVEV (reference sequence). V lost 0 bases and J lost 6, with 9 bases in between. The CDR3: CASSLSGHPNSPLHF. The DNA for the CDR3 is TGTGCCAGCAGTTTATCGGGCCACCCTAATTCACCCCTCCACTTT.

Concerning this clonotype: One base away lies a much larger clone, so this may be a sequencing read error. The chain combines TRBV6-1 with TRBJ2-3; tentative D call: TRBD1 (6 bases). Germline V lookup: CDR1 MNHNS, CDR2 SASEGT. This CDR3 has 15 amino acids. CDR3 sequence reads: CASRSQGYSRDTQYF. DNA of the CDR3: TGTGCCAGCAGATCACAGGGTTATAGCAGAGATACGCAGTATTTT.

The rearrangement uses TRBV20-1 and TRBJ2-7, with TRBD2 matching 7 bases. The CDR3 covers 13 residues. The V gene's germline CDR1 is DFQATT and CDR2 SNEGSKA (reference sequence). V gave up 6 bases and J gave up 2 bases; unmatched junction bases: 7. This CDR3 is CSAVRDYTYEQYF. In DNA, the CDR3 is TGCAGTGCCGTCCGGGACTACACCTACGAGCAGTACTTC.

This chain uses TRBV6-6 with TRBJ2-1, with D possibly TRBD1 on 6 matching bases. Germline CDR1 MNHNY, CDR2 SVGAGI (reference sequence). This CDR3 is 16 amino acids long. V dropped 5 bases and J dropped 4 bases, with 18 bases sitting between them. The CDR3 DNA sequence: TGTGCCAGCAGTCCTCTACAGGACAGAGTTTACAATGAGCAGTTCTTC. It codes for CASSPLQDRVYNEQFF.

This clonotype came up many times. J is TRBJ2-3 and V is TRBV28, with 10 positions matching TRBD1. The CDR3 extends over 15 amino acids. Trimming took 7 bases from V and 3 from J; bases not matched to a gene: 7. In germline, CDR1 is MDHEN, CDR2 SYDVKM. CDR3 in DNA: TGTGCCAGCATCCTCCGGGACAGGGGTACAGATACGCAGTATTTT. Protein sequence: CASILRDRGTDTQYF.

This clonotype has a handful of counts. The chain recombines TRBV20-1 with TRBJ1-1; D ambiguous. V gave up 7 bases and J gave up 4 bases, with 7 bases separating them. This CDR3 region has 10 residues. Germline V gives CDR1 DFQATT, CDR2 SNEGSKA (reference sequence). The CDR3 is CSVLVTEAFF. The CDR3, as DNA: TGCAGTGTGCTGGTCACTGAAGCTTTCTTT.

This sequence joins TRBV20-1 and TRBJ1-5, with unresolved D. The CDR3 runs 13 residues. V lost 1 base and J lost 3, with 7 bases in between. Germline V gene sequence: CDR1 DFQATT, CDR2 SNEGSKA (reference sequence). In nucleotides, the CDR3 is TGCAGTGCTAGAGCTGGTAACAATCAGCCCCAGCATTTT. Translated, it gives CSARAGNNQPQHF.

This clonotype was picked up a small number of times. The rearrangement links TRBV6-1 to TRBJ1-2; D perhaps matches TRBD1 (6 bases). In germline, CDR1 is MNHNS, CDR2 SASEGT. The V end was cut by 5 bases, the J end by 8 bases, with 12 bases between. This CDR3 has 12 residues. The CDR3 DNA reads as TGTGCCAGCAGTACGGGGGCGCGAGGCTACACCTTC. As protein: CASSTGARGYTF.

About this clonotype: One junction end does not reproduce the germline sequence, and a read error may be involved. This chain connects TRBV6-2 or TRBV6-3 to TRBJ2-3; 7 bases are shared with TRBD2. Germline values: CDR1 MNHEY, CDR2 SVGEGT. The CDR3 is made up of 15 amino acids. CDR3 loop: CANSYSRENADTQYF. In DNA, the CDR3 is TGTGCCAACAGTTACTCGCGGGAGAACGCAGATACGCAGTATTTT.

This clonotype was picked up many times. J is TRBJ2-3 and V is TRBV27; tentative D call: TRBD2 (5 bases). The germline V and J ends were trimmed by 5 bases and 2 bases, with 17 bases remaining between them. The CDR3 runs to 16 residues. The germline CDR1 and CDR2 sequences are MNHEY and SMNVEV (reference sequence). The DNA for the CDR3 is TGTGCCAGCAGTCCAGTGTTTGGACTTTCCACAGATACGCAGTATTTT. This translates into CASSPVFGLSTDTQYF.

The gene calls are TRBV7-2 and TRBJ1-2, with a tentative D call TRBD1 (6 bases). This CDR3 comprises 14 residues. Germline V lookup: CDR1 SGHTA, CDR2 FQGNSA. The V and J ends lost 0 bases and 4 bases respectively, with 9 bases between them. CDR3 sequence reads: CASSLAPGAYGYTF. The CDR3, as DNA: TGTGCCAGCAGCTTAGCGCCAGGGGCCTATGGCTACACCTTC.

This clonotype was seen many times. The rearrangement links TRBV27 to TRBJ2-7; the D is unclear. The CDR3 consists of 13 residues. Trimming removed 5 bases from V and 3 bases from J, with 11 bases in between. Germline loops: CDR1 MNHEY, CDR2 SMNVEV (reference sequence). In DNA form, the CDR3 reads TGTGCCAGCAGTGACAACATCCACTACGAGCAGTACTTC. Its translation is CASSDNIHYEQYF.

This clonotype was found a few times. This chain connects TRBV28 to TRBJ2-7; 10 positions match TRBD2. Germline V gene sequence: CDR1 MDHEN, CDR2 SYDVKM. Trimming took 5 bases from V and 3 from J; bases not matched to a gene: 7. This CDR3 contains 15 residues. The chain's CDR3 is CASSGRASGSYEQYF. The CDR3 nucleotides are TGTGCCAGCAGTGGCAGGGCTAGCGGGAGCTACGAGCAGTACTTC.

This clonotype came up a few times. The rearrangement uses TRBV20-1 and TRBJ1-1; no definite D call. CDR1 and CDR2 (germline): DFQATT, SNEGSKA (reference sequence). V was clipped by 5 bases and J by 0 bases, with 13 bases between them. The CDR3 is made up of 14 amino acids. The DNA for the CDR3 is TGCAGTGCTCCCTCAGTTACTTTGAACACTGAAGCTTTCTTT. Translated, it gives CSAPSVTLNTEAFF.

The chain recombines TRBV15 with TRBJ2-1, with 14 nucleotides matching TRBD2. The V segment lost 2 bases and the J segment 7 bases; nucleotides outside the gene matches: 4. This CDR3 is 16 amino acids long. Germline V gene sequence: CDR1 LNHNV, CDR2 YYDKDF (reference sequence). The CDR3 DNA is TGTGCCACCAGCAGATCCGGGACTAGCGGGGGTAATGAGCAGTTCTTC. Protein product: CATSRSGTSGGNEQFF.

With respect to this clonotype: A clone one base away is much larger, so this may be a read error. This chain uses TRBV6-1 with TRBJ2-1; TRBD1 matches at 9 bases. The CDR3 extends over 17 amino acids. Germline assignment: CDR1 MNHNS and CDR2 SASEGT. The CDR3 bases are TGTCCCAGCAGTTATGGACAGGGGATCCTACCCTACAATGAGCAGTTCTTC. It codes for CPSSYGQGILPYNEQFF.

Only a few counts were recorded for this clonotype. This chain links TRBV28 with TRBJ2-3; a weak D match, TRBD1 (5 bases). Germline V gene data show CDR1 as MDHEN and CDR2 as SYDVKM. The ends were cut back, 5 bases at V and 2 bases at J, with 11 bases in the middle. CDR3 size: 14 residues. In DNA form, the CDR3 reads TGTGCCAGCAGTGTCCAGGGCCCCACAGATACGCAGTATTTT. Protein product: CASSVQGPTDTQYF.

Turning to this clonotype: This may stem from a read error, because a much larger clone lies one nucleotide away. The V gene is TRBV27, the J gene TRBJ2-3, with a weak D call TRBD1 (5 bases). CDR3 length equals 15 residues. Germline V gene lookup returns CDR1 MNHEY and CDR2 SMNVEV (reference sequence). The CDR3 reads CASSLTGFSTDTKYF. The DNA of the CDR3 is TGTGCCAGCAGTTTAACAGGATTTAGCACAGATACGAAGTATTTT.

The table lists this clonotype with a few counts. The gene calls are TRBV18 and TRBJ2-1, with 10 bases identical to TRBD2. The germline V gene has CDR1 KGHSH and CDR2 LQKENI. J gave up 3 bases and V 3 bases, and 8 bases lay outside the gene matches. The CDR3 consists of 17 residues. CDR3 sequence: CASSPNSGGPNYNEQFF. The CDR3 nucleotides are TGTGCCAGCTCACCCAATAGCGGGGGGCCCAACTACAATGAGCAGTTCTTC.

The chain carries TRBV18 and TRBJ1-1; 11 positions agree with TRBD1. V was pared by 3 bases and J by 5 bases, with 5 bases of the junction left unmatched. Germline V gives CDR1 KGHSH, CDR2 LQKENI. The CDR3 runs to 15 residues. The chain's CDR3 is CASSPTGTGGTEAFF. DNA for the CDR3: TGTGCCAGCTCACCCACCGGGACAGGGGGAACTGAAGCTTTCTTT.

This clonotype has more than one count but fewer than ten. The genes are TRBV6-5 and TRBJ2-1; 13 bases map to TRBD2. V lost 4 bases, J lost 6 bases, and 3 bases stayed unmatched. Germline V lookup: CDR1 MNHEY, CDR2 SVGAGI. The CDR3 has 15 residues. The CDR3 DNA sequence: TGTGCCAGCAGTTCCGGACTAGCGGGAGCCAATGAGCAGTTCTTC. It codes for CASSSGLAGANEQFF.

This clonotype was picked up many times. V and J are TRBV19 and TRBJ2-3; tentative D call: TRBD2 (5 bases). V was cut by 3 bases and J by 7 bases, with 11 bases left in between. This CDR3 has 13 residues. Germline V CDR1 and CDR2: LNHDA, SQIVND (reference sequence). CDR3 in DNA: TGTGCCAGTAGTATCAGGACTTCGAATACGCAGTATTTT. Translation: CASSIRTSNTQYF.

In its sample, this clonotype was seen a few times. This rearrangement joins TRBV15 to TRBJ1-2; 7 positions match TRBD1. The CDR3 spans 15 residues. The J segment lost 5 bases and the V segment lost 2 bases, leaving 8 bases of the junction unmatched. Germline V gene sequence: CDR1 LNHNV, CDR2 YYDKDF (reference sequence). CDR3 DNA: TGTGCCACCAGCAGATCCCGGGACAGTTTATATGGCTACACCTTC. Translating gives CATSRSRDSLYGYTF.